This T cell receptor (beta chain) came from a study of blood T cell repertoires in COVID-19. TCRdb's copy holds only in-frame clones and misses some; the assay was immunoSEQ multiplex PCR. The sample lists around 480,000 clones; about nine tenths were seen once. The CDR3 loop spans 17 amino acids. CDR1 and CDR2 (germline): SGHAT, FQNNGV. Unmatched junction bases numbered 9, after V lost 1 base and J lost 4 bases. Sample: PBMCs or T cells enriched from blood (not recorded which). The genes are TRBV11-2 and TRBJ2-3; 9 nucleotides agree with TRBD2. The clonotype was recovered from a young woman who had recovered from COVID-19. CDR3 protein: CASSLGSAGGFADTQYF. CDR3 DNA: TGTGCCAGCAGCTTAGGTTCGGCGGGGGGGTTCGCAGATACGCAGTATTTT. Supplemented by reference TRBV11-2 and TRBJ2-3, the full variable domain reads EAGVAQSPRYKIIEKRQSVAFWCNPISGHATLYWYQQILGQGPKLLIQFQNNGVVDDSQLPKDRFSAERLKGVDSTLKIQPAKLEDSAVYLCASSLGSAGGFADTQYFGPGTRLTVL.